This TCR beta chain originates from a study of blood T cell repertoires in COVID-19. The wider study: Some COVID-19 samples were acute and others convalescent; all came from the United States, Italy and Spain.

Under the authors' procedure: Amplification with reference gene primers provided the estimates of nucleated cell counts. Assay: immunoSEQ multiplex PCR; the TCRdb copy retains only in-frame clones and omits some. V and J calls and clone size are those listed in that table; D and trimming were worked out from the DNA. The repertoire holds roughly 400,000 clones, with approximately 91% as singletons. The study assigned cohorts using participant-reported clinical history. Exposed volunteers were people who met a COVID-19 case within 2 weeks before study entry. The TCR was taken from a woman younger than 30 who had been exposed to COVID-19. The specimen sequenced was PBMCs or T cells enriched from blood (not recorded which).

The CDR3 loop is CASSPRDTQYF. CDR3 sequence (DNA): TGTGCCAGCAGTCCCCGGGATACGCAGTATTTT. The gene calls are TRBV28 and TRBJ2-3; D uncertain. The CDR3 consists of 11 residues. Deletions cut 5 bases from V and 6 bases from J, with 6 bases between. From germline, CDR1 is MDHEN and CDR2 SYDVKM.